These 22 T cell receptor beta chains were all obtained from the same sample, sequenced in a study of blood T cells in healthy people across ages. A J-beta primer mix and a sample-barcoded 5' primer were used in a second PCR of about 7 to 12 cycles. TCRdb itself ran the 5' RACE reads through MiXCR, one entry per CDR3 protein. The repertoire has more than 650,000 distinct CDR3 sequences, 53% of them found once; the top ten carry roughly 37%. Input material: blood. Receptors originate from an elderly man in good health.

J is TRBJ2-7 and V is TRBV6-2 or TRBV6-3; 9 bases are shared with TRBD2. The ends lost 3 bases at V and 2 bases at J; junction bases unmatched: 8. Germline loops: CDR1 MNHEY, CDR2 SVGEGT. The CDR3 extends over 16 amino acids. In DNA, the CDR3 is TGTGCCAGCAGTTATGGTACTAGCGGGCCTACCTACGAGCAGTACTTC. Its protein is CASSYGTSGPTYEQYF.

This chain joins TRBV6-5 and TRBJ2-1; D ambiguous. Germline CDR1 is MNHEY and CDR2 is SVGAGI. V shed 6 bases and J shed 4 bases, with 10 bases lying between them. The CDR3 extends over 13 amino acids. CDR3 DNA sequence: TGTGCCAGCAGACCCGGGCCTTACAATGAGCAGTTCTTC. Amino acid sequence: CASRPGPYNEQFF.

The rearrangement joins TRBV11-2 to TRBJ1-2; maybe TRBD1 (5 bases). The V end lost 5 bases, the J end lost 8 bases, and 12 bases lay between the germline ends. In germline, CDR1 is SGHAT, CDR2 FQNNGV. The CDR3 sequence is 12 residues long. The CDR3: CASSRDVPGYTF. The DNA of the CDR3 is TGTGCCAGCAGCCGGGACGTCCCGGGCTACACCTTC.

V is TRBV27 and J is TRBJ2-1; TRBD1 is a possible D gene (6 bases). Germline V lookup: CDR1 MNHEY, CDR2 SMNVEV (reference sequence). V was trimmed by 8 bases and J by 3 bases, leaving 11 bases between them. The CDR3 is 13 amino acids. CDR3 nucleotides: TGTGCCAGCCCGGGACACGACTACAATGAGCAGTTCTTC. Translation gives CASPGHDYNEQFF.

This clonotype was picked up many times. V and J are TRBV11-2 and TRBJ2-7; 9 bases agree with TRBD1. With V trimmed by 5 bases and J by 4 bases, 6 bases remained unmatched. The CDR3 length is 14 residues. Germline V lookup: CDR1 SGHAT, CDR2 FQNNGV. The CDR3 reads CASSDGTGKYEQYF. CDR3 in DNA: TGTGCCAGCAGCGACGGGACAGGGAAATACGAGCAGTACTTC.

As for this clonotype: At one end, the junction sequence differs from germline, possibly due to a read error. This chain links TRBV5-1 with TRBJ2-1; D perhaps matches TRBD2 (6 bases). The CDR3 extends over 14 amino acids. The germline V gene has CDR1 SGHRS and CDR2 YFSETQ. CDR3 in DNA: TGCGCCAGCAGCGATGGTAGCGGTTACAGTGAGCAGTTCTTC. Protein sequence: CASSDGSGYSEQFF.

The chain combines TRBV28 with TRBJ2-1; D gene unclear. The CDR3 loop spans 13 amino acids. Germline-derived CDR1 and CDR2 are MDHEN and SYDVKM. The V gene lost 8 bases and the J gene lost 1 base, with 9 bases spanning the gap. The CDR3 is CASGMGSYNEQFF. The CDR3, as DNA: TGTGCCAGCGGGATGGGTTCCTACAATGAGCAGTTCTTC.

The chain carries TRBV12-3 or TRBV12-4 and TRBJ2-3; 7 bases fit TRBD2. J gave up 5 bases and V 8 bases, and 16 bases lay outside the gene matches. The CDR3 totals 16 residues. The CDR3: CASSRGSGPWIDTQYF. The CDR3 coding sequence is TGTGCCAGCTCCCGGGGTAGCGGGCCTTGGATAGATACGCAGTATTTT.

This clonotype was recorded a few times. V is TRBV6-4 and J is TRBJ2-4, with a tentative D call TRBD2 (6 bases). Trimming took off 4 bases at V and 13 bases at J, with 17 bases between the two ends. The CDR3 runs 13 residues. Per germline, CDR1 MRHNA and CDR2 SNTAGT. Here the CDR3 DNA reads TGTGCCAGCAGTGTTAATAGCGGCGACCCCCAGTACTTC. Encoded protein: CASSVNSGDPQYF.

This chain connects TRBV10-2 to TRBJ2-1; D gene unclear. Trimming stripped 8 bases from V and 3 bases from J, with 11 bases between. Germline V gene sequence: CDR1 WSHSY, CDR2 SAAADI. The CDR3 runs to 13 residues. The CDR3 is CASEKQIYNEQFF. In DNA form, the CDR3 reads TGCGCCAGCGAGAAGCAGATCTACAATGAGCAGTTCTTC.

The chain combines TRBV27 with TRBJ2-1; 9 bases align to TRBD2. V lost 6 bases and J lost 1; bases outside the gene matches: 19. This CDR3 region has 20 residues. Per germline, CDR1 MNHEY and CDR2 SMNVEV (reference sequence). The CDR3 DNA follows: TGTGCCAGCAGCAGTTTAAGGGCCATAGCGGGAGTAGCTTCCTACAATGAGCAGTTCTTC. Its protein product is CASSSLRAIAGVASYNEQFF.

In its sample, this clonotype was seen a few times. The CDR3 is CSAREGTGEQYF. CDR3 bases: TGCAGTGCTAGAGAGGGGACAGGGGAGCAGTACTTC. The genes are TRBV20-1 and TRBJ2-4; 10 bases match TRBD1. J gave up 13 bases and V 0 bases, and 3 bases lay outside the gene matches. Germline V gene data show CDR1 as DFQATT and CDR2 as SNEGSKA (reference sequence). CDR3 length equals 12 residues.

This clonotype was counted a few times. This chain uses TRBV5-1 with TRBJ1-2; the D is unclear. V lost 4 bases and J 7 bases, leaving 14 bases between the germline ends. This CDR3 region has 13 residues. Germline V lookup: CDR1 SGHRS, CDR2 YFSETQ. CDR3 amino acids: CASSVEGSSGYTF. CDR3 DNA sequence: TGCGCCAGCAGCGTGGAGGGCAGCAGTGGCTACACCTTC.

This chain connects TRBV11-2 to TRBJ2-1, with D maybe TRBD1 (5 bases). The V gene lost 5 bases and the J gene lost 3 bases, with 8 bases spanning the gap. CDR1 is SGHAT and CDR2 is FQNNGV in the germline V gene. The CDR3 consists of 13 residues. This CDR3 reads CASSIGHYNEQFF. DNA for the CDR3: TGTGCCAGCAGCATCGGACACTACAATGAGCAGTTCTTC.

The chain uses TRBV18 and TRBJ1-2; D call uncertain. The CDR3 is made up of 17 amino acids. Germline V gene sequence: CDR1 KGHSH, CDR2 LQKENI. V was clipped by 1 base and J by 6 bases, with 21 bases between them. DNA of the CDR3: TGTGCCAGCTCACCACAGGAGCCAACCGCAAGGCCAAATGGCTACACCTTC. Translated, it gives CASSPQEPTARPNGYTF.

This clonotype was seen only a few times. The rearrangement links TRBV20-1 to TRBJ1-2, with 9 nucleotides matching TRBD1. The ends lost 1 base at V and 3 bases at J; junction bases unmatched: 6. The germline CDR1 and CDR2 sequences are DFQATT and SNEGSKA (reference sequence). The CDR3 totals 15 residues. CDR3 region: CSARAAGTGHYGYTF. Here the CDR3 DNA reads TGCAGTGCTAGAGCCGCTGGGACAGGGCACTATGGCTACACCTTC.

This clonotype was counted a single time. Given a much more abundant clone one base away, this may be a read error. The chain links TRBV18 to TRBJ1-6; 7 nucleotides match TRBD1. The CDR3 sequence is 14 residues long. Germline V gene lookup returns CDR1 KGHSH and CDR2 LQKENI. The CDR3 region has the DNA TGTGCCAGCTCCCCTACAGGGGTGGATTCACCCCCCCACTTT. This encodes CASSPTGVDSPPHF.

This chain joins TRBV12-3 or TRBV12-4 and TRBJ2-3; 13 positions match TRBD2. V was clipped by 7 bases and J by 8 bases; unmatched bases: 15. CDR3 size: 17 residues. The CDR3 region has the DNA TGTGCCAGCACCATCTCCGGACTAGCGGGAGTTGGCGGTACGCAGTATTTT. Encoded protein: CASTISGLAGVGGTQYF.

In regard to this clonotype: Given a much more abundant clone one base away, this may be a read error. The rearrangement joins TRBV11-1 to TRBJ2-1; 7 bases match TRBD1. V dropped 5 bases and J dropped 10; count of bases not matched to a gene: 14. The CDR3 runs to 15 residues. Germline values: CDR1 SGHAT, CDR2 FQDESV (reference sequence). In DNA form, the CDR3 reads TGTGCCAGCAGCCCTTACAGGGGCGAAGGAGAGGAGCAGTTCTTC. Residues: CASSPYRGEGEEQFF.

This clonotype has only a few counts. The chain carries TRBV2 and TRBJ2-2; a possible D gene is TRBD2 (5 bases). The V and J ends lost 6 bases and 5 bases respectively, with 13 bases between them. The length of the CDR3 is 14 residues. Germline CDR1 reads SNHLY; CDR2 reads FYNNEI. The CDR3 DNA reads TGTGCCAGCAGGAAAGTACCGGGGACCGGGGAGCTGTTTTTT. Translation: CASRKVPGTGELFF.

The sample holds one count of this clonotype. V usage is TRBV24-1 and J usage is TRBJ2-1, with 10 nucleotides matching TRBD2. Looked up from germline, CDR1 is KGHDR and CDR2 is SFDVKD. V was pared by 0 bases and J by 8 bases, with 9 bases of the junction left unmatched. This CDR3 is 17 amino acids long. This CDR3 reads CATSDLRGAGGDYEQFF. DNA for the CDR3: TGTGCCACCAGTGATTTGCGGGGAGCGGGAGGGGATTATGAGCAGTTCTTC.

J is TRBJ1-1 and V is TRBV7-9, with 8 bases identical to TRBD1. Germline V gene lookup returns CDR1 SEHNR and CDR2 FQNEAQ (reference sequence). The trim removed 5 bases at V and 0 bases at J, leaving 2 bases unmatched. The length of the CDR3 is 14 residues. DNA for the CDR3: TGTGCCAGCAGCACGGGACAGGTGAACACTGAAGCTTTCTTT. Translation gives CASSTGQVNTEAFF.